Below are 27 T cell receptor beta chains sequenced from a single sample in a study of T cell responses to AZD1222 COVID-19 vaccine. The assay was immunoSEQ multiplex PCR, and TCRdb's table has in-frame clones only and misses some. The table includes about 110,000 clones, 94% detected once. This material consisted of peripheral blood, taken 28 days after the second AZD1222 dose. All receptors derive from an adult who received the AZD1222 COVID-19 vaccine.

The chain joins TRBV19 to TRBJ1-5; TRBD1 matches at 7 bases. The germline gives CDR1 LNHDA, CDR2 SQIVND (reference sequence). J was trimmed by 5 bases and V by 5 bases; bases with no gene match: 3. This CDR3 has 13 residues. The CDR3 DNA sequence: TGTGCCAGTAGTGGGACAGTTGATCAGCCCCAGCATTTT. Its protein is CASSGTVDQPQHF.

The chain employs TRBV19 and TRBJ2-1; 9 nucleotides line up with TRBD1. V dropped 7 bases and J dropped 6; count of bases not matched to a gene: 7. This CDR3 region has 14 residues. Germline V CDR1 and CDR2: LNHDA, SQIVND (reference sequence). The CDR3 is CASTYRDRVNEQFF. CDR3 in DNA: TGTGCCAGTACCTACCGGGACAGGGTCAATGAGCAGTTCTTC.

The chain is built from TRBV5-4 and TRBJ2-6; D remains ambiguous. Trimming cost V 0 bases and J 0 bases, with 10 bases left between them. From germline, CDR1 is SGHNT and CDR2 YYREEE (reference sequence). The CDR3 consists of 17 residues. The DNA of the CDR3 is TGTGCCAGCAGCTTGGATAGTCAGGTCTCTGGGGCCAACGTCCTGACTTTC. The encoded protein is CASSLDSQVSGANVLTF.

A few counts support this clone. The chain couples TRBV7-6 to TRBJ2-2; 9 bases match TRBD2. The germline V gene encodes CDR1 SGHVS and CDR2 FNYEAQ. The V segment lost 6 bases and the J segment 5 bases; nucleotides outside the gene matches: 7. The CDR3 runs 15 residues. DNA of the CDR3: TGTGCCAGCAGTCCGAATAGCGGGGGAACCGGGGAGCTGTTTTTT. It codes for CASSPNSGGTGELFF.

The chain recombines TRBV11-2 with TRBJ2-7, with 10 positions matching TRBD1. V dropped 6 bases and J dropped 6; count of bases not matched to a gene: 11. CDR3 length: 15 residues. Per the germline V gene, CDR1 is SGHAT and CDR2 is FQNNGV. CDR3 coding DNA: TGTGCCAGCAGAGCTGCCGGGACAGGGGAGGCCGAGCAGTACTTC. Protein sequence: CASRAAGTGEAEQYF.

The rearrangement joins TRBV7-6 to TRBJ2-7; D remains ambiguous. Germline V gene sequence: CDR1 SGHVS, CDR2 FNYEAQ. This CDR3 comprises 14 residues. The V gene lost 1 base and the J gene lost 3 bases, with 10 bases spanning the gap. The CDR3 protein is CASSLESASYEQYF. DNA of the CDR3: TGTGCCAGCAGCTTAGAGTCGGCCAGCTACGAGCAGTACTTC. The variable domain in full, with the rest retrieved from reference TRBV7-6 and TRBJ2-7, is GAGVSQSPRYKVTKRGQDVALRCDPISGHVSLYWYRQALGQGPEFLTYFNYEAQQDKSGLPNDRFSAERPEGSISTLTIQRTEQRDSAMYRCASSLESASYEQYFGPGTRLTVT.

The rearrangement links TRBV10-1 to TRBJ2-4, with 9 bases identical to TRBD1. From germline, CDR1 is WNHNN and CDR2 SYGVQD (reference sequence). There are 14 residues in the CDR3. V gave up 7 bases and J gave up 7 bases; unmatched junction bases: 8. CDR3 nucleotides: TGCGCCAGCACCGAATCGGGACAGGGTAACATTCAGTACTTC. Translation gives CASTESGQGNIQYF.

This chain connects TRBV5-1 to TRBJ2-7; D is undetermined. Germline CDR1 reads SGHRS; CDR2 reads YFSETQ. V gave up 4 bases and J gave up 4 bases, with 6 bases separating them. There are 11 residues in the CDR3. Here the CDR3 reads CASSLIYEQYF. In DNA, the CDR3 is TGCGCCAGCAGCCTGATTTACGAGCAGTACTTC.

The rearrangement joins TRBV11-2 to TRBJ1-2; 7 bases align to TRBD1. Germline V gene sequence: CDR1 SGHAT, CDR2 FQNNGV. The CDR3 totals 13 residues. The V gene end was trimmed by 0 bases and the J gene end by 6 bases; junction bases not matched to a gene: 1. DNA for the CDR3: TGTGCCAGCAGCTTAGACAGGGGGAATGGCTACACCTTC. Protein: CASSLDRGNGYTF.

V and J are TRBV27 and TRBJ2-7; D remains unclear. Germline V CDR1 and CDR2: MNHEY, SMNVEV (reference sequence). This CDR3 is 13 amino acids long. Trimming left V 3 bases short and J 3 bases short, with 9 bases between. The CDR3 DNA reads TGTGCCAGCAGTTTTACAAAAGGCTACGAGCAGTACTTC. It specifies CASSFTKGYEQYF.

V gene TRBV18 combines with J gene TRBJ1-2; D is ambiguous. The germline CDR1 and CDR2 sequences are KGHSH and LQKENI. This CDR3 is 17 amino acids long. Trimming cost V 0 bases and J 8 bases, with 22 bases left between them. CDR3 loop: CASSPPNSGLKTEGYTF. The CDR3 region has the DNA TGTGCCAGCTCACCACCGAATTCGGGGTTAAAGACCGAAGGCTACACCTTC. Full variable domain (rest looked up from reference TRBV18 and TRBJ1-2): NAGVMQNPRHLVRRRGQEARLRCSPMKGHSHVYWYRQLPEEGLKFMVYLQKENIIDESGMPKERFSAEFPKEGPSILRIQQVVRGDSAAYFCASSPPNSGLKTEGYTFGSGTRLTVV.

The chain is built from TRBV18 and TRBJ2-3, with TRBD1 as a possible D gene (5 bases). Germline V gene data show CDR1 as KGHSH and CDR2 as LQKENI. The V end was cut by 3 bases, the J end by 1 base, with 8 bases between. The CDR3 has 14 residues. CDR3 residues: CASSPETGTDTQYF. DNA for the CDR3: TGTGCCAGCTCACCTGAGACAGGCACAGATACGCAGTATTTT.

The gene calls are TRBV2 and TRBJ1-1, with D perhaps TRBD1 (5 bases). In germline, CDR1 is SNHLY, CDR2 FYNNEI. CDR3 length equals 14 residues. Trimming pared 7 bases from V and 1 base from J, leaving 13 bases between. The CDR3 sequence is CASTDRTGNTEAFF. As DNA, the CDR3 is TGTGCCAGCACCGATAGAACAGGGAACACTGAAGCTTTCTTT.

This clone has just one count. This chain connects TRBV19 to TRBJ2-7; TRBD2 aligns across 16 bases. This CDR3 contains 19 residues. CDR1 is LNHDA and CDR2 is SQIVND in the germline V gene (reference sequence). The V segment lost 4 bases and the J segment 2 bases; nucleotides outside the gene matches: 11. As DNA, the CDR3 is TGTGCCAGTAGTAGTAGAGGAAGAGGGACTAGCGGGAGGGCCTACGAGCAGTACTTC. Protein product: CASSSRGRGTSGRAYEQYF.

The chain joins TRBV28 to TRBJ2-1, with 10 bases identical to TRBD2. This CDR3 is built from 15 residues. Germline V lookup: CDR1 MDHEN, CDR2 SYDVKM. J lost 4 bases, V lost 9 bases, and 9 bases had no gene match. CDR3 sequence reads: CASSEREGLYNEQFF. Here the CDR3 DNA reads TGTGCCAGTTCGGAGCGGGAGGGCCTGTACAATGAGCAGTTCTTC.

The chain employs TRBV5-8 and TRBJ1-1; D perhaps matches TRBD1 (5 bases). The CDR3 consists of 12 residues. V shed 3 bases and J shed 6 bases, with 9 bases lying between them. Looked up from germline, CDR1 is SGHTS and CDR2 is YDEGEE. CDR3 amino acids: CASSWLGPEAFF. The CDR3 nucleotides are TGTGCCAGCAGCTGGCTGGGACCTGAAGCTTTCTTT.

V usage is TRBV6-5 and J usage is TRBJ2-1, with D perhaps given as TRBD1 or TRBD2 (6 bases each). The CDR3 length is 14 residues. V was pared by 2 bases and J by 7 bases, with 12 bases between. In germline, CDR1 is MNHEY, CDR2 SVGAGI. The CDR3 sequence is CASSYGGRLNEQFF. The CDR3 nucleotides read TGTGCCAGCAGTTACGGGGGGCGTTTAAATGAGCAGTTCTTC.

The chain carries TRBV27 and TRBJ1-1; tentatively, D is TRBD1 (5 bases). The CDR3 has 14 amino acids. Germline CDR1 is MNHEY and CDR2 is SMNVEV (reference sequence). Trimming took 3 bases from V and 5 from J, leaving 13 bases between them. The CDR3 DNA is TGTGCCAGCAGTTTTGGGACTGGAGGGACTGAAGCTTTCTTT. Protein sequence: CASSFGTGGTEAFF.

The rearrangement links TRBV28 to TRBJ1-1, with TRBD1 as a possible D gene (6 bases). Trimming shortened V by 6 bases and J by 1 base, and 15 bases separated the two germline ends. The CDR3 extends over 15 amino acids. CDR1 MDHEN and CDR2 SYDVKM come from the germline V gene. CDR3: CASRYPGTPNTEAFF. In DNA, the CDR3 is TGTGCCAGCAGATATCCCGGGACACCGAACACTGAAGCTTTCTTT.

The chain couples TRBV5-4 to TRBJ2-3; 9 bases fit TRBD2. The CDR3 covers 16 residues. Germline V gene sequence: CDR1 SGHNT, CDR2 YYREEE (reference sequence). Germline trimming cut 0 bases from V and 5 bases from J; bases unmatched to any gene: 7. The CDR3 DNA reads as TGTGCCAGCAGCTTGGTAGTAGCGGGAGTTGTAGATACGCAGTATTTT. Protein sequence: CASSLVVAGVVDTQYF.

This clone has just a few counts. The chain couples TRBV14 to TRBJ2-3; tentatively, D is TRBD2 (6 bases). The germline CDR1 and CDR2 sequences are SGHDN and FVKESK. Trimming pared 1 base from V and 2 bases from J, leaving 16 bases between. This CDR3 region has 17 residues. DNA of the CDR3: TGTGCCAGCAGCCAAGTTTTTGGCGGGGCTCTCACAGATACGCAGTATTTT. Translation gives CASSQVFGGALTDTQYF. Filled out from reference TRBV14 and TRBJ2-3, the complete variable domain reads EAGVTQFPSHSVIEKGQTVTLRCDPISGHDNLYWYRRVMGKEIKFLLHFVKESKQDESGMPNNRFLAERTGGTYSTLKVQPAELEDSGVYFCASSQVFGGALTDTQYFGPGTRLTVL.

The DNA for the CDR3 is TGTGCCAGCAGTTACGGTACCTCTGGAAACACCATATATTTT. Its translation: CASSYGTSGNTIYF. The V and J genes are TRBV13 and TRBJ1-3, with unresolved D. The germline V gene encodes CDR1 PRHDT and CDR2 FYEKMQ (reference sequence). V was cut by 6 bases and J by 0 bases, with 9 bases left in between. The CDR3 extends over 14 amino acids.

The chain links TRBV11-2 to TRBJ1-2; D is perhaps TRBD1 (5 bases). Trimming took off 0 bases at V and 0 bases at J, with 11 bases between the two ends. The CDR3 totals 16 residues. Germline V lookup: CDR1 SGHAT, CDR2 FQNNGV. The CDR3 DNA sequence: TGTGCCAGCAGCTTAGACAACAGGTGGACTAACTATGGCTACACCTTC. This sequence encodes CASSLDNRWTNYGYTF.

A single count supports this clone. J is TRBJ1-3 and V is TRBV5-4, with 9 bases that match TRBD1. The germline CDR1 and CDR2 sequences are SGHNT and YYREEE (reference sequence). The CDR3 contains 15 residues. With V trimmed by 5 bases and J by 2 bases, 5 bases remained unmatched. The CDR3 nucleotides are TGTGCCAGCAGACTTACAGGGGGCCCTGGAAACACCATATATTTT. Translated: CASRLTGGPGNTIYF.

This chain links TRBV10-1 with TRBJ2-3, with D unresolved. Per germline, CDR1 WNHNN and CDR2 SYGVQD (reference sequence). Trimming took off 5 bases at V and 6 bases at J, with 6 bases between the two ends. This CDR3 is 11 amino acids long. This CDR3 reads CASSMRDTQYF. CDR3 nucleotides: TGCGCCAGCAGTATGAGGGATACGCAGTATTTT.

The chain employs TRBV5-5 and TRBJ2-7; 10 nucleotides agree with TRBD1. CDR1 is SGHKS and CDR2 is YYEKEE in the germline V gene (reference sequence). The junction had 10 bases not matched to a gene; V was cut back by 0 bases and J by 7 bases. This CDR3 is built from 16 residues. The CDR3 spells CASSLGAGQGLREQYF. CDR3 nucleotide sequence: TGTGCCAGCAGCTTGGGGGCGGGACAGGGGTTGCGGGAGCAGTACTTC.

The chain combines TRBV12-2 with TRBJ2-1. TRBV12-2 is shown as a pseudogene. CDR3 length: 16 residues. This CDR3 is CASRGGPGTGKNEQFF. In DNA, the CDR3 is TGTGCAAGTCGCGGGGGGCCCGGAACAGGGAAAAATGAGCAGTTCTTC.